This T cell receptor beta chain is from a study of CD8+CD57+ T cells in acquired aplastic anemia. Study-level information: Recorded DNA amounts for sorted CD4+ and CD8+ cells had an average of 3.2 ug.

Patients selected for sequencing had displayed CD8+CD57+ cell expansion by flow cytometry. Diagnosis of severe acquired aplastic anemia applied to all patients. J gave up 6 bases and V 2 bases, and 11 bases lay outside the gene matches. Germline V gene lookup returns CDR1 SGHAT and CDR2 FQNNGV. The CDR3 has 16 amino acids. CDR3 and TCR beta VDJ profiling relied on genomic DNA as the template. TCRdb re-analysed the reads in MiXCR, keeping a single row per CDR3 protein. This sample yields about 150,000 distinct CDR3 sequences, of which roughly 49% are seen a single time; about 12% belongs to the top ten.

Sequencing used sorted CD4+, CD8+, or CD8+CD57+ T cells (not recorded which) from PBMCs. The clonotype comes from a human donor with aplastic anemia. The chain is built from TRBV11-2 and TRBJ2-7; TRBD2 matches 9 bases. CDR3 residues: CASSLSGRAGGSEQYF. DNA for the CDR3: TGTGCCAGCAGCTTAAGTGGTAGGGCGGGAGGGAGCGAGCAGTACTTC.